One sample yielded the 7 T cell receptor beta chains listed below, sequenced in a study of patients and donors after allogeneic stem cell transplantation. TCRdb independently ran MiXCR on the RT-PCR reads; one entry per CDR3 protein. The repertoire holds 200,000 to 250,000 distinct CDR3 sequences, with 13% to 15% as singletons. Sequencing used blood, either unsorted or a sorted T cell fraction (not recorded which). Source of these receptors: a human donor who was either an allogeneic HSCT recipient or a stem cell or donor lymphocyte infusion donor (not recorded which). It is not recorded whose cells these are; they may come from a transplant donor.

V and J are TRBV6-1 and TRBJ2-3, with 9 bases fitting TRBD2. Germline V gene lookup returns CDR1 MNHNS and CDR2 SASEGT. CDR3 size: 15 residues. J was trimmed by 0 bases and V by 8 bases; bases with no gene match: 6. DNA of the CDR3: TGTGCCAGCGGGGAAGCGGGGGGTAGCACAGATACGCAGTATTTT. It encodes CASGEAGGSTDTQYF.

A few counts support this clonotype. Here the CDR3 reads CASSLKDRGLYNEQFF. DNA of the CDR3: TGTGCCAGCAGCTTAAAGGACAGGGGGCTATACAATGAGCAGTTCTTC. The chain employs TRBV5-4 and TRBJ2-1, with TRBD1 matching 11 bases. V lost 2 bases, J lost 4 bases, and 5 bases stayed unmatched. This CDR3 contains 16 residues. Germline values: CDR1 SGHNT, CDR2 YYREEE (reference sequence).

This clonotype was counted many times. CDR3 region: CASSHHGLAAFNEQFF. The CDR3 DNA reads as TGCGCCAGCAGCCACCATGGACTAGCAGCCTTCAATGAGCAGTTCTTC. This chain uses TRBV4-1 with TRBJ2-1; 8 nucleotides align to TRBD2. The germline gives CDR1 MGHRA, CDR2 YSYEKL. This CDR3 is 16 amino acids long. The trim removed 3 bases at V and 6 bases at J, leaving 10 bases unmatched.

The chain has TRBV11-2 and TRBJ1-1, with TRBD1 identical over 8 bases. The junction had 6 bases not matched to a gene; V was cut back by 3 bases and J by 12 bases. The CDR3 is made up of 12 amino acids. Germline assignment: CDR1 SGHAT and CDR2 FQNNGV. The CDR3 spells CASSLGTGETFF. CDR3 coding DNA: TGTGCCAGCAGCTTGGGGACAGGCGAAACTTTCTTT.

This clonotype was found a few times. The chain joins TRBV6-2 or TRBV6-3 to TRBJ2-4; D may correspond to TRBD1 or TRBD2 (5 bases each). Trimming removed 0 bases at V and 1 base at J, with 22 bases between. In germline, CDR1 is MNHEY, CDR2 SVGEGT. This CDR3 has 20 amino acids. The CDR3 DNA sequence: TGTGCCAGCAGTTACTCGATGGGGGTAAAGGGTTTCGGGGCCAAAAACATTCAGTACTTC. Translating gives CASSYSMGVKGFGAKNIQYF.

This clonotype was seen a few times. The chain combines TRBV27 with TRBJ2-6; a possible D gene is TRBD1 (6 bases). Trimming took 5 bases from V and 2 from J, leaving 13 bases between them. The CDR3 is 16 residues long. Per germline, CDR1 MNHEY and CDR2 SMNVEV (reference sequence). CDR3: CASSELGGTGANVLTF. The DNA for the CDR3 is TGTGCCAGCAGTGAACTAGGGGGTACTGGGGCCAACGTCCTGACTTTC.

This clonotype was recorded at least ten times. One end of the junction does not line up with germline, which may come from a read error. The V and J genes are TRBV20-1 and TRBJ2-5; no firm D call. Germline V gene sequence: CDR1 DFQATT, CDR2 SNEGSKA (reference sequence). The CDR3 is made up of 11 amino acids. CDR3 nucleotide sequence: TGCAGTGCTCAATACCATGAGACCCAGTACTTC. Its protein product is CSAQYHETQYF.